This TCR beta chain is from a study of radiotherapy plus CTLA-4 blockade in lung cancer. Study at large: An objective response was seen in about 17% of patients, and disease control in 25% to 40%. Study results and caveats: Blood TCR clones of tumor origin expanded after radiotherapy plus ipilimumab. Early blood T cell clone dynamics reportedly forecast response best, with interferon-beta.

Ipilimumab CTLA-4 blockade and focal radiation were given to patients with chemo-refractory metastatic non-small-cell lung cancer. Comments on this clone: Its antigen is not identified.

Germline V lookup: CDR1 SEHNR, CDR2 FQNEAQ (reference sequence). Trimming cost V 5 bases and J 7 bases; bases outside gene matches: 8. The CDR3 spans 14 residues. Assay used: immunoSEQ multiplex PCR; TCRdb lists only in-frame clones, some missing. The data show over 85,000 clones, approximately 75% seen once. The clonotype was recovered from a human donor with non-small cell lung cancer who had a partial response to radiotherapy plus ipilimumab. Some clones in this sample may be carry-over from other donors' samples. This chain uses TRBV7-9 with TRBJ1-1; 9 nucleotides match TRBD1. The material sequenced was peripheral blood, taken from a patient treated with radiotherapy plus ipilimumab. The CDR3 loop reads CASSPTGGKGEAFF. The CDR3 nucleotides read TGTGCCAGCAGCCCCACAGGGGGCAAAGGTGAAGCTTTCTTT.